The clone carrying this T cell receptor beta chain was counted between two and nine times. Its antigen is undetermined. This record comes from a study of T-cell memory formation after mild COVID-19. Notes on the study in general: Contracting clones from day 15 to 85 showed balanced CD4/CD8; later expanders favored CD4+.

One entry per CDR3 protein results from TCRdb running MiXCR on the 5' RACE reads. Among around 370,000 distinct CDR3 sequences listed, roughly 21% were seen once. The clonotype comes from an adult woman who had mild COVID-19 (a few samples of this study predate the infection). Cell type and time point are not known. The sample was PBMCs or a T cell subset sorted from them (not recorded which).

CDR3 region: CASSQDGTGTIYGYTF. The CDR3 coding sequence is TGTGCCAGCAGCCAGGACGGGACAGGGACTATCTATGGCTACACCTTC. The chain has TRBV7-9 and TRBJ1-2; the match to TRBD1 covers 9 bases. This CDR3 spans 16 amino acids. The germline gives CDR1 SEHNR, CDR2 FQNEAQ (reference sequence). V trimming: 5 bases; J trimming: 4 bases; junction bases outside the gene matches: 11.